This T cell receptor (beta chain) was profiled in a study of T-cell reconstitution after alpha-beta-depleted transplantation in children. This clonotype was recorded many times. Unique molecular identifiers were used in preparing the TCRbeta library. Each CDR3 protein is one row after TCRdb ran MiXCR on the PCR reads. Of some 350,000 distinct CDR3 sequences detected, about 9.3% appear once; the ten largest clones hold 2% to 2.5%. This CDR3 spans 16 amino acids. The germline CDR1 and CDR2 sequences are DFQATT and SNEGSKA (reference sequence). The ends lost 0 bases at V and 5 bases at J; junction bases unmatched: 8.

The receptor was derived from a human donor who donated a stem cell graft to a child with acute lymphoblastic leukemia. V is TRBV20-1 and J is TRBJ2-2; 8 bases line up with TRBD1. The material sequenced was PBMCs from the stem cell graft donor, taken from the stem cell graft. CDR3 coding DNA: TGCAGTGCTAGAGATAAAGGACAGGGTTGGACCGGGGAGCTGTTTTTT. Translation gives CSARDKGQGWTGELFF.